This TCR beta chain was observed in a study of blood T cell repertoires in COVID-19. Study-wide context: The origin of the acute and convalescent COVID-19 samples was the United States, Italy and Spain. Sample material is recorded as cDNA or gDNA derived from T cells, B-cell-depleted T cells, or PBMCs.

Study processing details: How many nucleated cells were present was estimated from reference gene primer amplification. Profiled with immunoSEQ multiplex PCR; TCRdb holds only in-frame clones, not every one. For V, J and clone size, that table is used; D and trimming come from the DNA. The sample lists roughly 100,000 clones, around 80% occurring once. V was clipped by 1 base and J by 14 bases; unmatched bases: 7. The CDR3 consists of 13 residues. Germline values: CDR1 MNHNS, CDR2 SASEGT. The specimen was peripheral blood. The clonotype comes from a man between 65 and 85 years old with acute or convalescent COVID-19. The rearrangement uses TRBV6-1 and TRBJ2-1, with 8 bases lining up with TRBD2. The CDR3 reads CASSEDIGTREFF. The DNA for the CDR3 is TGTGCCAGCAGTGAAGACATCGGGACTAGAGAGTTCTTC.